This T cell receptor beta chain was observed in a study of blood T cells in healthy people across ages. Notes on the study in general: Any changes in expanded clonotypes were possibly confounded, as donor CMV status remained unknown.

Germline V gene data show CDR1 as SGHVS and CDR2 as FQNEAQ. V was cut by 5 bases and J by 5 bases, with 11 bases left in between. This CDR3 has 13 residues. As to this clonotype: What it binds is not known.

With a J-beta primer mix and a sample-barcoded 5' primer, a second PCR ran about 7 to 12 cycles. TCRdb called the 5' RACE reads again in MiXCR, with one record for every CDR3 protein. This repertoire shows 1.5 million or so distinct CDR3 sequences, roughly 40% found once; its top ten account for 7% to 9.5%. This TCR derives from a woman under 30 in good health. The chain is built from TRBV7-8 and TRBJ2-3; no firm D call. Material: blood. In DNA, the CDR3 is TGTGCCAGCAGCCATTCTGGGGTAGATACGCAGTATTTT. Protein product: CASSHSGVDTQYF.